These 24 T cell receptor beta chains originate from one sample sequenced in a study of T cell responses to AZD1222 COVID-19 vaccine. Using immunoSEQ multiplex PCR, the repertoire was profiled, and TCRdb retains in-frame clones only, with some absent. The sample contains under 150,000 clones, 92% of which appear only once. Sequencing used peripheral blood, obtained 28 days after the second AZD1222 dose. Source of these receptors: an adult who received the AZD1222 COVID-19 vaccine.

The chain is built from TRBV6-2 or TRBV6-3 and TRBJ2-3; 7 bases map to TRBD2. Germline V lookup: CDR1 MNHEY, CDR2 SVGEGT. The J segment lost 12 bases and the V segment lost 4 bases, leaving 19 bases of the junction unmatched. The CDR3 consists of 16 residues. The CDR3 reads CASSSPLARGVTIQYF. CDR3 in DNA: TGTGCCAGCAGTTCCCCGCTGGCCCGGGGGGTTACCATACAGTATTTT.

As regards this clone: The sample contains more than one DNA sequence encoding this CDR3. The chain is built from TRBV7-8 and TRBJ2-2; D not certain. Trimming removed 1 base from V and 0 bases from J, with 6 bases in between. Germline CDR1 and CDR2: SGHVS and FQNEAQ. There are 15 residues in the CDR3. The CDR3 region has the DNA TGTGCCAGCAGCTTAGTGTCAGCGAACACCGGGGAGCTGTTTTTT. It codes for CASSLVSANTGELFF. Full variable domain (remainder filled in from reference TRBV7-8 and TRBJ2-2): GAGVSQSPRYKVAKRGQDVALRCDPISGHVSLFWYQQALGQGPEFLTYFQNEAQLDKSGLPSDRFFAERPEGSVSTLKIQRTQQEDSAVYLCASSLVSANTGELFFGEGSRLTVL.

This clone was detected once. This sequence joins TRBV2 and TRBJ2-5, with D unresolved. CDR1 SNHLY and CDR2 FYNNEI come from the germline V gene. V lost 7 bases and J lost 1, with 16 bases in between. This CDR3 is built from 15 residues. This chain's CDR3 is CASNPTPNRQETQYF. The CDR3 DNA reads as TGTGCCAGCAATCCGACCCCCAACCGCCAAGAGACCCAGTACTTC.

The genes are TRBV3-1 (or the pseudogene TRBV3-2) and TRBJ2-3, with D possibly being TRBD2 (7 bases). Germline V gene lookup returns CDR1 LGHDT and CDR2 YNNKEL (reference sequence). V was pared by 4 bases and J by 2 bases, with 16 bases between. This CDR3 is built from 16 residues. The CDR3 reads CASSRRTAGYTDTQYF. CDR3 sequence (DNA): TGTGCCAGCAGCCGTCGGACAGCGGGGTACACAGATACGCAGTATTTT.

V is TRBV9 and J is TRBJ1-3; no firm D call. The CDR3 spans 17 residues. V shed 1 base and J shed 2 bases, with 16 bases lying between them. The germline gives CDR1 SGDLS, CDR2 YYNGEE. CDR3 bases: TGTGCCAGCAGCGTAACAAACGACGGTAGGACTGGAAACACCATATATTTT. Translating gives CASSVTNDGRTGNTIYF. The full variable domain, rest sourced from reference TRBV9 and TRBJ1-3, is DSGVTQTPKHLITATGQRVTLRCSPRSGDLSVYWYQQSLDQGLQFLIQYYNGEERAKGNILERFSAQQFPDLHSELNLSSLELGDSALYFCASSVTNDGRTGNTIYFGEGSWLTVV.

V is TRBV24-1 and J is TRBJ1-5; D call uncertain. V dropped 7 bases and J dropped 5 bases, with 11 bases sitting between them. This CDR3 contains 13 residues. CDR1 is KGHDR and CDR2 is SFDVKD in the germline V gene. In nucleotides, the CDR3 is TGTGCCACCAGCCTAAACAGCGATCAGCCCCAGCATTTT. Its protein product is CATSLNSDQPQHF.

The J gene is TRBJ2-7, the V gene TRBV24-1; TRBD1 or TRBD2 may be the D gene (5 bases each). Germline values: CDR1 KGHDR, CDR2 SFDVKD. V was pared by 4 bases and J by 11 bases, with 17 bases between. The CDR3 is 13 residues long. CDR3 in amino acids: CATSDPNTGLEYF. The CDR3 DNA reads TGTGCCACCAGTGACCCTAATACGGGGCTGGAGTACTTC.

V is TRBV11-2 and J is TRBJ2-7; perhaps D is TRBD1 or TRBD2 (6 bases each). V lost 3 bases and J lost 4, with 16 bases in between. Looked up from germline, CDR1 is SGHAT and CDR2 is FQNNGV. The CDR3 totals 15 residues. CDR3 protein: CASSFGGGRAYEQYF. CDR3 bases: TGTGCCAGCAGCTTTGGAGGGGGTCGGGCATACGAGCAGTACTTC.

This chain connects TRBV19 to TRBJ2-3; D is possibly TRBD2 (5 bases). The CDR3 runs to 14 residues. The V gene's germline CDR1 is LNHDA and CDR2 SQIVND (reference sequence). Trimming shortened V by 5 bases and J by 3 bases, and 12 bases separated the two germline ends. The CDR3 nucleotides read TGTGCCAGTAGTGCCGGCCCGGGGACAGATACGCAGTATTTT. Encoded protein: CASSAGPGTDTQYF. Together with reference TRBV19 and TRBJ2-3, the CDR3 gives the full variable domain: DGGITQSPKYLFRKEGQNVTLSCEQNLNHDAMYWYRQDPGQGLRLIYYSQIVNDFQKGDIAEGYSVSREKKESFPLTVTSAQKNPTAFYLCASSAGPGTDTQYFGPGTRLTVL.

The chain carries TRBV5-5 and TRBJ2-5; D perhaps matches TRBD2 (5 bases). The CDR3 extends over 15 amino acids. Germline V gene data show CDR1 as SGHKS and CDR2 as YYEKEE (reference sequence). Trimming cost V 4 bases and J 4 bases, with 17 bases left between them. CDR3 coding DNA: TGTGCCAGCAGCCCGCGGTCATGGAGCGGAGAGACCCAGTACTTC. Translating gives CASSPRSWSGETQYF.

J is TRBJ1-3 and V is TRBV2; no reliable D call. The V end was cut by 6 bases, the J end by 2 bases, with 5 bases between. CDR3 length: 12 residues. Germline values: CDR1 SNHLY, CDR2 FYNNEI. The CDR3 DNA sequence: TGTGCCAGCAGCCGGGCTGGAAACACCATATATTTT. It specifies CASSRAGNTIYF.

This chain connects TRBV28 to TRBJ2-3; no reliable D call. Germline CDR1 is MDHEN and CDR2 is SYDVKM. Trimming left V 3 bases short and J 6 bases short, with 4 bases between. The CDR3 runs 11 residues. The CDR3 DNA reads TGTGCCAGCAGTTTCGAGGATACGCAGTATTTT. Residues: CASSFEDTQYF.

J is TRBJ1-1 and V is TRBV5-1; no clear D gene. This CDR3 has 14 residues. V lost 1 base and J lost 2, with 9 bases in between. Per the germline V gene, CDR1 is SGHRS and CDR2 is YFSETQ. The CDR3 bases are TGCGCCAGCAGCTTGCGGGCAGACAACACTGAAGCTTTCTTT. It codes for CASSLRADNTEAFF.

This chain links TRBV4-2 with TRBJ2-7; 8 bases fit TRBD2. Trimming removed 1 base from V and 4 bases from J; junction bases left unmatched: 6. This CDR3 is built from 15 residues. CDR1 is LGHNA and CDR2 is YNFKEQ in the germline V gene. CDR3 in amino acids: CASSQGLASGYEQYF. The CDR3 DNA follows: TGTGCCAGCAGCCAAGGACTAGCGAGCGGTTACGAGCAGTACTTC.

This clone was seen once. The sample holds other DNA sequences that translate to the same CDR3. V is TRBV7-3 and J is TRBJ2-2; D is unclear. Trimming took 0 bases from V and 4 from J, leaving 3 bases between them. Germline CDR1 and CDR2: SGHTA and FQGTGA. The CDR3 has 13 residues. The CDR3 sequence is CASSLTGTGELFF. As DNA, the CDR3 is TGTGCCAGCAGCTTAACCGGCACCGGGGAGCTGTTTTTT.

This chain uses TRBV14 with TRBJ2-1; 9 bases fit TRBD2. V gave up 6 bases and J gave up 9 bases; unmatched junction bases: 24. The CDR3 covers 19 residues. Germline loops: CDR1 SGHDN, CDR2 FVKESK. CDR3 sequence (DNA): TGTGCCAGCAGTCCCGGGACGGGTCCCCTTAGCGGGAGAAGGGGTGAGCAGTTCTTC. Translation: CASSPGTGPLSGRRGEQFF.

V gene TRBV9 combines with J gene TRBJ2-3, with D possibly TRBD1 on 5 matching bases. Germline CDR1 reads SGDLS; CDR2 reads YYNGEE. Trimming took off 0 bases at V and 0 bases at J, with 8 bases between the two ends. This CDR3 contains 15 residues. CDR3 sequence: CASSVVGHSTDTQYF. The CDR3 nucleotides are TGTGCCAGCAGCGTAGTTGGACACAGCACAGATACGCAGTATTTT.

This clone was seen at least ten times. The rearrangement joins TRBV7-8 to TRBJ2-1, with TRBD1 as a possible D gene (5 bases). In germline, CDR1 is SGHVS, CDR2 FQNEAQ. The germline V and J ends were trimmed by 5 bases and 0 bases, with 17 bases remaining between them. CDR3 length equals 17 residues. CDR3 sequence (DNA): TGTGCCAGCAGCCCATTAGTGGGGCTGAGCTCCTACAATGAGCAGTTCTTC. It specifies CASSPLVGLSSYNEQFF.

This sequence joins TRBV9 and TRBJ2-5; TRBD2 agrees at 11 bases. Germline loops: CDR1 SGDLS, CDR2 YYNGEE. V lost 0 bases, J lost 5 bases, and 9 bases stayed unmatched. This CDR3 has 17 residues. The CDR3: CASSVGVETSGTETQYF. The CDR3 DNA follows: TGTGCCAGCAGCGTAGGTGTGGAGACTAGCGGGACCGAGACCCAGTACTTC.

The rearrangement links TRBV12-3 or TRBV12-4 to TRBJ2-2; no reliable D call. Trimming cost V 4 bases and J 7 bases, with 7 bases left between them. The CDR3 length is 12 residues. CDR3 residues: CASSYRFGELFF. Here the CDR3 DNA reads TGTGCCAGCAGTTATAGGTTCGGGGAGCTGTTTTTT.

The rearrangement links TRBV19 to TRBJ2-3; 10 positions match TRBD2. Germline CDR1 is LNHDA and CDR2 is SQIVND (reference sequence). Trimming took 0 bases from V and 5 from J; bases not matched to a gene: 5. The CDR3 has 16 amino acids. The CDR3 nucleotides are TGTGCCAGTAGTATAGATCAGCGGGGGGGCCGAGATACGCAGTATTTT. Amino acids: CASSIDQRGGRDTQYF.

This rearrangement joins TRBV7-3 to TRBJ2-5; D might be TRBD2 (7 bases). Germline lookup yields CDR1 SGHTA and CDR2 FQGTGA. V lost 1 base and J lost 1, with 13 bases in between. The CDR3 length is 16 residues. The CDR3 loop is CASSLMGGARQETQYF. As DNA, the CDR3 is TGTGCCAGCAGCTTAATGGGGGGGGCCCGCCAAGAGACCCAGTACTTC.

The chain links TRBV30 to TRBJ2-7, with D perhaps being TRBD1 or TRBD2 (5 bases each). V shed 5 bases and J shed 2 bases, with 10 bases lying between them. Germline-derived CDR1 and CDR2 are GTSNPN and SVGIG (reference sequence). The CDR3 loop spans 12 amino acids. The CDR3 DNA sequence: TGTGCCTGGGCTCTGGGGGCCTACGAGCAGTACTTC. This codes for CAWALGAYEQYF. Variable domain in full (rest from reference TRBV30 and TRBJ2-7): SQTIHQWPATLVQPVGSPLSLECTVEGTSNPNLYWYRQAAGRGLQLLFYSVGIGQISSEVPQNLSASRPQDRQFILSSKKLLLSDSGFYLCAWALGAYEQYFGPGTRLTVT.

On this clone: One end of the junction varies from germline; a read error may be responsible. The chain has TRBV7-9 and TRBJ2-6, with 11 bases that match TRBD1. The germline CDR1 and CDR2 sequences are SEHNR and FQNEAQ (reference sequence). The CDR3 extends over 15 amino acids. This chain's CDR3 is CASSSRDRGDNVLTF. Written as DNA, the CDR3 is TGTGCCAGCAGCTCCCGGGACAGGGGGGACAACGTCCTGACTTTC.